Listed below are T cell receptor beta chains from one sample, sequenced in a study of cytomegalovirus exposure and HLA in healthy donors. Profiled with immunoSEQ multiplex PCR; TCRdb holds only in-frame clones, not every one. The table shows roughly 190,000 clones, with around 87% occurring only once. The specimen sequenced was PBMCs. These receptors originate from a man under 40 in good health and CMV-seronegative. Each CDR3 is given with its conserved first and last residue. Fields, in order: CDR3 DNA, CDR3 protein, J gene, D gene, V gene. D genes are given only for firm matches.

CDR3nt: TGTGCCAGCAGCTACTCAGGGAATCAGCCCCAGCATTTT; CDR3aa: CASSYSGNQPQHF; j_gene: TRBJ1-5; d_gene: .; v_gene: TRBV5-4
CDR3nt: TGTGCCAGCTCACCGCCCCCGCGGGGGGGTGGTGACATTCAGTACTTC; CDR3aa: CASSPPPRGGGDIQYF; j_gene: TRBJ2-4; d_gene: TRBD2; v_gene: TRBV18
CDR3nt: TGCGCCAGCAGCTTGGCCGGACTAGCGGGAGGAGCGGATACGCAGTATTTT; CDR3aa: CASSLAGLAGGADTQYF; j_gene: TRBJ2-3; d_gene: TRBD2; v_gene: TRBV5-1
CDR3nt: TGTGCCAGCAGGCAAAGCAGGGGACGAAACACCATATATTTT; CDR3aa: CASRQSRGRNTIYF; j_gene: TRBJ1-3; d_gene: .; v_gene: TRBV28
CDR3nt: TGTGCCAGCCTTCTCCCCCAGACAGGGCTGATGTTTTTT; CDR3aa: CASLLPQTGLMFF; j_gene: TRBJ2-2; d_gene: TRBD1; v_gene: TRBV28
CDR3nt: TGTGCCAGCCGGGGGGGCTACAATGAGCAGTTCTTC; CDR3aa: CASRGGYNEQFF; j_gene: TRBJ2-1; d_gene: TRBD2; v_gene: TRBV28
CDR3nt: TGTGCTAGTGGTTTGGACGGGTACACTGAAGCTTTCTTT; CDR3aa: CASGLDGYTEAFF; j_gene: TRBJ1-1; d_gene: .; v_gene: TRBV12-5
CDR3nt: TGTGCCATCTCCTGGCGGGAGTGGGGGACCGGGGAGCTGTTTTTT; CDR3aa: CAISWREWGTGELFF; j_gene: TRBJ2-2; d_gene: TRBD2; v_gene: TRBV10-3
CDR3nt: TGTGCCAGCTCACGGGGACAGGGGTCCATGAACACTGAAGCTTTCTTT; CDR3aa: CASSRGQGSMNTEAFF; j_gene: TRBJ1-1; d_gene: TRBD1; v_gene: TRBV18
CDR3nt: TGTGCCATCAGTGATCGAGGTGAGACCCAGTACTTC; CDR3aa: CAISDRGETQYF; j_gene: TRBJ2-5; d_gene: .; v_gene: TRBV10-3
CDR3nt: TGTGCCAGCAGTGGGAGGTTTGGCGACACCGGGGAGCTGTTTTTT; CDR3aa: CASSGRFGDTGELFF; j_gene: TRBJ2-2; d_gene: .; v_gene: TRBV2